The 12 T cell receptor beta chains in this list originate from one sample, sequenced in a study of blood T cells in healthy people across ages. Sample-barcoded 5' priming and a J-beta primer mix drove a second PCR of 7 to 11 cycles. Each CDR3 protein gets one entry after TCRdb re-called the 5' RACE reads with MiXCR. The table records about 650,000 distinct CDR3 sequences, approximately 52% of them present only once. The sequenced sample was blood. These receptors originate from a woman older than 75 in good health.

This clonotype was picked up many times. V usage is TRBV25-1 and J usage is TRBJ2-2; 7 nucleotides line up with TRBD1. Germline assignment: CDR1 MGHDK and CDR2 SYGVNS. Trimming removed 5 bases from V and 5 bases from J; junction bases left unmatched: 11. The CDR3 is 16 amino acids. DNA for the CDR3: TGTGCCAGCAGTCTGACAGGGCAATCGAGAACCGGGGAGCTGTTTTTT. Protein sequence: CASSLTGQSRTGELFF.

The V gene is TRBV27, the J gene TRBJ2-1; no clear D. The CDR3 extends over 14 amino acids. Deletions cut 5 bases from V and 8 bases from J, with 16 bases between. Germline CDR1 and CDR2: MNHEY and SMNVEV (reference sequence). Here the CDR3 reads CASSLGILFHEQFF. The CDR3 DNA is TGTGCCAGCAGTCTCGGCATATTGTTCCATGAGCAGTTCTTC.

This chain's CDR3 is CATSLSRGGLDEQFF. For the CDR3, the DNA is TGTGCCACCTCACTTTCGCGGGGGGGTTTGGATGAGCAGTTCTTC. The J gene is TRBJ2-1, the V gene TRBV2; 9 bases align to TRBD2. The CDR3 has 15 amino acids. CDR1 and CDR2 (germline): SNHLY, FYNNEI. The V gene end was trimmed by 10 bases and the J gene end by 8 bases; junction bases not matched to a gene: 15.

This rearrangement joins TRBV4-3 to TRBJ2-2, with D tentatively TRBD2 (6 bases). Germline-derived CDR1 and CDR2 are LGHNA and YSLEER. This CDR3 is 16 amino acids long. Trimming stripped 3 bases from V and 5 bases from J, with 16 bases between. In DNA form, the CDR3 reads TGCGCCAGCAGCCAGTTATGGCGGGGCTTGACCGGGGAGCTGTTTTTT. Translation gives CASSQLWRGLTGELFF.

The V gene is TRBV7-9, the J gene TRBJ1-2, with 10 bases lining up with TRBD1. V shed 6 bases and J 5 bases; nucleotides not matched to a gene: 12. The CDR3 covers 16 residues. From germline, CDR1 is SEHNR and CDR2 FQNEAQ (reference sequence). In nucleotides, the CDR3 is TGTGCCAGCAGTCTTACAAGAAGGACAGGGGGTTATGGCTACACCTTC. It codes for CASSLTRRTGGYGYTF.

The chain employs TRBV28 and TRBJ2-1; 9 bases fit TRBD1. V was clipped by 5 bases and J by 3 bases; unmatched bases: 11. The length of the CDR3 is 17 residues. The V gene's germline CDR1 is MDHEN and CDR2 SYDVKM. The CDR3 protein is CASSPRVGQGFYNEQFF. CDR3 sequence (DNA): TGTGCCAGCAGTCCCCGGGTTGGACAGGGGTTCTACAATGAGCAGTTCTTC. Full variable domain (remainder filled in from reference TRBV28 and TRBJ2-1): DVKVTQSSRYLVKRTGEKVFLECVQDMDHENMFWYRQDPGLGLRLIYFSYDVKMKEKGDIPEGYSVSREKKERFSLILESASTNQTSMYLCASSPRVGQGFYNEQFFGPGTRLTVL.

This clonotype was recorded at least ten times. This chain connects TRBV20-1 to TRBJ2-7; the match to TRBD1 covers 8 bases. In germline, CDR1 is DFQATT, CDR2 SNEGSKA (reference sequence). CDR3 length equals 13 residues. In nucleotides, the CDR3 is TGCATTACCGGACAGGGCCTCTCCTACGAGCAGTACTTC. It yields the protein CITGQGLSYEQYF.

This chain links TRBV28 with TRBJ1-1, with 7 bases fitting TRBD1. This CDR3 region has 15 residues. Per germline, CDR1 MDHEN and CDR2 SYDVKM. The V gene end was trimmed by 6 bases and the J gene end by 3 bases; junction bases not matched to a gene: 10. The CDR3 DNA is TGTGCCAGCAGGCCCCCAGGGGGGGTTTACACTGAAGCTTTCTTT. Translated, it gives CASRPPGGVYTEAFF.

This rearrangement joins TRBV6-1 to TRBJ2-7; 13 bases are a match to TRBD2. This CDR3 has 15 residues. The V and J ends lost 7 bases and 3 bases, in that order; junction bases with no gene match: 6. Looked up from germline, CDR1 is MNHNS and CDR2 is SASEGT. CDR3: CASITGTSGIYEQYF. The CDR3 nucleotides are TGTGCCAGCATCACCGGGACTAGCGGGATCTACGAGCAGTACTTC.

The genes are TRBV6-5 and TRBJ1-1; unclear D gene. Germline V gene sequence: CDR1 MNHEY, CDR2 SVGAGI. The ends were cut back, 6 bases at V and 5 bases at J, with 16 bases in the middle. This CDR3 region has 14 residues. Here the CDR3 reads CASSPRSIETEAFF. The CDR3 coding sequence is TGTGCCAGCAGCCCCAGGTCCATTGAGACTGAAGCTTTCTTT.

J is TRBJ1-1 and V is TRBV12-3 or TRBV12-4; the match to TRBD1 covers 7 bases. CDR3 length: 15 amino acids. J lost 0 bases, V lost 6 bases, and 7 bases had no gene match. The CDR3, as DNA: TGTGCCAGCAGCCCGATGGACAGGCTGAACACTGAAGCTTTCTTT. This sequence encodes CASSPMDRLNTEAFF.

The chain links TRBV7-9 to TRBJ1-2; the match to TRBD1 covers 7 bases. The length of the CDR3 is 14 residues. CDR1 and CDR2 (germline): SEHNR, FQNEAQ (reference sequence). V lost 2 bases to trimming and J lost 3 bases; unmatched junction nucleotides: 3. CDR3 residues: CASSLRDSDYGYTF. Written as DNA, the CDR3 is TGTGCCAGCAGCTTACGGGACAGCGACTATGGCTACACCTTC.